The clone carrying this T cell receptor beta chain was seen a handful of times. TCRdb used MiXCR to reprocess the reads, holding one entry per CDR3 protein. The repertoire holds some 180,000 distinct CDR3 sequences, approximately 18% seen once, with about 23% in the top ten. This record belongs to a study of T cell repertoires in cytomegalovirus infection. The length of the CDR3 is 11 residues. Trimming removed 6 bases from V and 3 bases from J, with 8 bases in between. The germline CDR1 and CDR2 sequences are DFQATT and SNEGSKA (reference sequence). This sequence joins TRBV20-1 and TRBJ1-1; unclear D gene. The origin of this receptor is a human donor in good health (CMV status not recorded). Some clones in this sample may be carry-over from other donors' samples. The specimen was CD8+ T cells from PBMCs. The CDR3 protein is CSAMDYTEAFF. In nucleotides, the CDR3 is TGCAGTGCCATGGATTACACTGAAGCTTTCTTT.